In its sample, the clone carrying this T cell receptor (beta chain) was seen many times. What it binds is unknown. J lost 5 bases, V lost 4 bases, and 5 bases had no gene match. The germline gives CDR1 MNHEY, CDR2 SVGEGT. The CDR3 contains 14 residues. To make TCR beta libraries, researchers used iRepertoire HTBI primers and Arm-PCR of CDR3 regions. TCRdb passed the multiplex PCR reads through MiXCR, listing each CDR3 protein once. The sample holds 500,000 to 700,000 distinct CDR3 sequences, around 32% seen once. Specified time point: persistent/refractory GD, antithyroid drugs over 5 years with positive TRAb. From PBMCs, RNA was extracted and then used to make the TCR library. Patients were enrolled at an endocrinology department in Xi'an, China. The sample belongs to a study of regulatory T cells in long-lasting Graves disease. Points from the study as a whole: When disease was persistent, TRBV28, TRBJ1-2 and TRBJ2-5 were the favored segments.

The sequencing here drew on peripheral blood mononuclear cells (PBMCs), taken when the disease was refractory, from a patient treated with antithyroid drugs. This sequence originates from a female donor with Graves disease. The chain joins TRBV6-2 or TRBV6-3 to TRBJ1-1, with 9 bases aligning to TRBD1. CDR3 sequence: CASSSGTGSTEAFF. The CDR3 nucleotides read TGTGCCAGCAGTTCCGGGACAGGGAGTACTGAAGCTTTCTTT.